This T cell receptor beta chain was identified during a study of OX40 agonist ivuxolimab in advanced cancers. This clone was recorded once. The CDR3 consists of 14 residues. Germline CDR1 and CDR2: LNHDA and SQIVND (reference sequence). V was cut by 1 base and J by 6 bases, with 10 bases left in between. Sequencing used immunoSEQ multiplex PCR; TCRdb keeps in-frame clones, though not all of them. The sample lists 55,000 to 75,000 clones; approximately 86% were seen once. No patient had autoimmune disease or received systemic immunosuppression. V is TRBV19 and J is TRBJ1-5; D call uncertain. The sequence derives from an adult with an advanced solid tumor such as melanoma, head and neck, liver or kidney cancer. The sample in question was CD4+ or CD8+ T cells sorted from blood, obtained in a trial of the OX40 agonist ivuxolimab. CDR3 DNA: TGTGCCAGTAGTATAGGTTCCGGGTCTCAGCCCCAGCATTTT. This translates into CASSIGSGSQPQHF. The full variable domain, completed using reference TRBV19 and TRBJ1-5, is DGGITQSPKYLFRKEGQNVTLSCEQNLNHDAMYWYRQDPGQGLRLIYYSQIVNDFQKGDIAEGYSVSREKKESFPLTVTSAQKNPTAFYLCASSIGSGSQPQHFGDGTRLSIL.